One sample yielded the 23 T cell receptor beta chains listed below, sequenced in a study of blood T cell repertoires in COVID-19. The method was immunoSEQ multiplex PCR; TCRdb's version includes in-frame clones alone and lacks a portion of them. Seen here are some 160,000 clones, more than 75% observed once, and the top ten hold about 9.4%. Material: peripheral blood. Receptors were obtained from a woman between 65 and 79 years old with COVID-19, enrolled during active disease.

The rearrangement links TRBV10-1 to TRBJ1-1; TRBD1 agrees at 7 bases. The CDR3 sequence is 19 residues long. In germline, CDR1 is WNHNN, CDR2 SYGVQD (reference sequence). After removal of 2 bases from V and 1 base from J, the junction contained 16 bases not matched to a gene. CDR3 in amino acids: CASSEKCLDRIFWNTEAFF. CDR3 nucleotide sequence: TGCGCCAGCAGTGAGAAGTGCTTGGACAGGATTTTTTGGAACACTGAAGCTTTCTTT.

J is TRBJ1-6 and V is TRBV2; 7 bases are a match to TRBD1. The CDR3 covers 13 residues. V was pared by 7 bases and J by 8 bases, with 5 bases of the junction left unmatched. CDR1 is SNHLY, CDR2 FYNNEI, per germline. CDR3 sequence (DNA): TGTGCCAGCAAGGGACAGAGATATTCACCCCTCCACTTT. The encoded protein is CASKGQRYSPLHF.

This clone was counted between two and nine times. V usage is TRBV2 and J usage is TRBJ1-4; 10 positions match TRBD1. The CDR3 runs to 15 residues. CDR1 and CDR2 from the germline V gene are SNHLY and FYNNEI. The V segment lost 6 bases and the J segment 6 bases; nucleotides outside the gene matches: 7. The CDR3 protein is CASRARQGAYEKLFF. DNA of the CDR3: TGTGCCAGCAGGGCAAGACAGGGGGCGTATGAAAAACTGTTTTTT. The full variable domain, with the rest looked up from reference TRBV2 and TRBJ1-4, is EPEVTQTPSHQVTQMGQEVILRCVPISNHLYFYWYRQILGQKVEFLVSFYNNEISEKSEIFDDQFSVERPDGSNFTLKIRSTKLEDSAMYFCASRARQGAYEKLFFGSGTQLSVL.

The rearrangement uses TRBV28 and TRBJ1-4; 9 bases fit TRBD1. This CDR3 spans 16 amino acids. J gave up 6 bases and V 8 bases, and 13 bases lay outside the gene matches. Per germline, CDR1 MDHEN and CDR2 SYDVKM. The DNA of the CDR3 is TGTGCCAGCGGTACAAGCCCGGGACAGGGAGATGAAAAACTGTTTTTT. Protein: CASGTSPGQGDEKLFF. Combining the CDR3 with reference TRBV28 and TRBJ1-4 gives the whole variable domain DVKVTQSSRYLVKRTGEKVFLECVQDMDHENMFWYRQDPGLGLRLIYFSYDVKMKEKGDIPEGYSVSREKKERFSLILESASTNQTSMYLCASGTSPGQGDEKLFFGSGTQLSVL.

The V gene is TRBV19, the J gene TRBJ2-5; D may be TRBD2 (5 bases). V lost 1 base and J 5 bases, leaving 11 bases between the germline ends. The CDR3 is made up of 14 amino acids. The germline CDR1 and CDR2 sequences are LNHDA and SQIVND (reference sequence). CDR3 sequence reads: CASSIGPTGETQYF. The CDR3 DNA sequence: TGTGCCAGTAGTATAGGCCCCACGGGGGAGACCCAGTACTTC.

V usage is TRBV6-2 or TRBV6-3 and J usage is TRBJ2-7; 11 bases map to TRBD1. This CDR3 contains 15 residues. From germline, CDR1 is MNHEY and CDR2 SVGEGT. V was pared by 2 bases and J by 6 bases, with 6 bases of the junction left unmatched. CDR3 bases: TGTGCCAGCAGTTACGGGACAGGGGGGATTGGCGAGCAGTACTTC. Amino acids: CASSYGTGGIGEQYF.

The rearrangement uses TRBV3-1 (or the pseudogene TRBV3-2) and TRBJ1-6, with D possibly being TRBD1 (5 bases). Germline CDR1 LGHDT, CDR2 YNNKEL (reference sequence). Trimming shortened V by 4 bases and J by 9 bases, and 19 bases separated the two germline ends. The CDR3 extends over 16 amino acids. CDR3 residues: CASSPRLWGVASPLHF. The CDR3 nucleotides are TGTGCCAGCAGCCCACGATTGTGGGGGGTCGCTTCACCCCTCCACTTT.

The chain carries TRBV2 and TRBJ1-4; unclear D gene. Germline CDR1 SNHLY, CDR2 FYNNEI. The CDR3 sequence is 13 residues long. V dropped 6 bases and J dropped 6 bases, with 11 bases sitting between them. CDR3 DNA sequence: TGTGCCAGCAGACTATGGAGAGATGAAAAACTGTTTTTT. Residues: CASRLWRDEKLFF. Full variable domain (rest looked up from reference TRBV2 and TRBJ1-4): EPEVTQTPSHQVTQMGQEVILRCVPISNHLYFYWYRQILGQKVEFLVSFYNNEISEKSEIFDDQFSVERPDGSNFTLKIRSTKLEDSAMYFCASRLWRDEKLFFGSGTQLSVL.

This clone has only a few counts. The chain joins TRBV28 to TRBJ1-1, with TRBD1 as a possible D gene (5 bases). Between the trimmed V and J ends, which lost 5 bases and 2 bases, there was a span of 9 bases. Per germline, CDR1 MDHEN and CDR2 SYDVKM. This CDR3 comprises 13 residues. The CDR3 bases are TGTGCCAGCAGTCCCCAGGGAAACACTGAAGCTTTCTTT. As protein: CASSPQGNTEAFF.

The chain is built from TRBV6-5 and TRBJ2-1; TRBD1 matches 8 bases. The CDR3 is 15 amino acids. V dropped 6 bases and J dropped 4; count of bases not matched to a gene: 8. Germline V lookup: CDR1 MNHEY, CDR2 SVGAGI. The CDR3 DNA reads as TGTGCCAGCAGACCCGGACAGGGTGGGTACAATGAGCAGTTCTTC. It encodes CASRPGQGGYNEQFF.

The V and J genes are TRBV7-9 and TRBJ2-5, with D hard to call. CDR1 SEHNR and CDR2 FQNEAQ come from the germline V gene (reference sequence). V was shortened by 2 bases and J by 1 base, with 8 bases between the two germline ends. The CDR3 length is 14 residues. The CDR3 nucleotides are TGTGCCAGCAGCTTATCGCTACTCCAAGAGACCCAGTACTTC. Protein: CASSLSLLQETQYF.

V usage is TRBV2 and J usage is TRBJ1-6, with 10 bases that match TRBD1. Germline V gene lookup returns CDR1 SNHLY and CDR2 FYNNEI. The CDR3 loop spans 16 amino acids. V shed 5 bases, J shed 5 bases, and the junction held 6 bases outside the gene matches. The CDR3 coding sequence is TGTGCCAGCAGTCTGACAGGGGGCCTTAATAATTCACCCCTCCACTTT. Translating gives CASSLTGGLNNSPLHF.

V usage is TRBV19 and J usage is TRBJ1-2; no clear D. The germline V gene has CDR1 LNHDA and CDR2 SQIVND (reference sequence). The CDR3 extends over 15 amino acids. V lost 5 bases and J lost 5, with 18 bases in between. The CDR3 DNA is TGTGCCAGTAGTCAGTCAGCGGGGAGGACGTATGGCTACACCTTC. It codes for CASSQSAGRTYGYTF.

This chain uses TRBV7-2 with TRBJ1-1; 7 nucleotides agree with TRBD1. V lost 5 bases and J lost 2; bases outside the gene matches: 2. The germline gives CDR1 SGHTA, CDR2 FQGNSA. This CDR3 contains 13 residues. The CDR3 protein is CASSRDSNTEAFF. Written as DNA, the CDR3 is TGTGCCAGCAGCCGGGACAGTAACACTGAAGCTTTCTTT.

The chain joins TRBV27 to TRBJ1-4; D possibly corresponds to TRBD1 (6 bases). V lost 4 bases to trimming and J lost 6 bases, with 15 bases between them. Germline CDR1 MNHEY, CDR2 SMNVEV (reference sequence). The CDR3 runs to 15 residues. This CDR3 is CASSSETGRHEKLFF. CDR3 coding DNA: TGTGCCAGCAGTTCTGAAACAGGGCGGCATGAAAAACTGTTTTTT.

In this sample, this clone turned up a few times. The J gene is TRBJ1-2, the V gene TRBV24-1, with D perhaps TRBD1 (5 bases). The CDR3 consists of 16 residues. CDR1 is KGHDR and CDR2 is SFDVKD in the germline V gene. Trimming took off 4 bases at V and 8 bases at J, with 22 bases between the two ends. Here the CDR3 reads CATSDATEQQGDGYTF. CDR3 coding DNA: TGTGCCACCAGTGACGCAACGGAACAGCAGGGCGACGGCTACACCTTC.

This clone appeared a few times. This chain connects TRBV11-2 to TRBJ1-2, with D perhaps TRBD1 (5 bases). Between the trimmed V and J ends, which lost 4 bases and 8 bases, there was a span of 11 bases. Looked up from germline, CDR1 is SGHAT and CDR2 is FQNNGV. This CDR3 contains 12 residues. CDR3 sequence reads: CASSYFSGGYTF. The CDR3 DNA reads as TGTGCCAGCAGCTATTTTTCAGGGGGCTACACCTTC.

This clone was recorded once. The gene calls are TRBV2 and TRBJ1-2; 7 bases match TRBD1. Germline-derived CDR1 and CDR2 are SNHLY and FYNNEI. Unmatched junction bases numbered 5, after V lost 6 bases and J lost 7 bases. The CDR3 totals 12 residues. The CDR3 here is CASRRQGGGYTF. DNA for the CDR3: TGTGCCAGCAGGCGACAGGGTGGTGGCTACACCTTC.

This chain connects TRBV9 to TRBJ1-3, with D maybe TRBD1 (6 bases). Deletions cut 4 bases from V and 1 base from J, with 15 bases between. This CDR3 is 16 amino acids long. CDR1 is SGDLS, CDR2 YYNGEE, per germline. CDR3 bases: TGTGCCAGCAGCTTCTTTACAGGGACGTCTGGAAACACCATATATTTT. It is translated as CASSFFTGTSGNTIYF.

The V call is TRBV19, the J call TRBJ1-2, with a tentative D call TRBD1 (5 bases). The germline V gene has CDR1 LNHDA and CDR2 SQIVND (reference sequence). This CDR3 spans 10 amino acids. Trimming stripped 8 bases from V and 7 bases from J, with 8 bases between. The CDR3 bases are TGTGCCAGTGCAGGGCTTGGCTACACCTTC. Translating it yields CASAGLGYTF.

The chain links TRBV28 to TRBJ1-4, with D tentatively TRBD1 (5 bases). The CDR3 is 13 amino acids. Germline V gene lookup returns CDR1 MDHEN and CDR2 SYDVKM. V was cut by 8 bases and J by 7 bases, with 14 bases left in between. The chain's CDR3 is CASLTDKGEKLFF. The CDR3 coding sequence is TGTGCCAGCCTCACGGACAAGGGTGAAAAACTGTTTTTT.

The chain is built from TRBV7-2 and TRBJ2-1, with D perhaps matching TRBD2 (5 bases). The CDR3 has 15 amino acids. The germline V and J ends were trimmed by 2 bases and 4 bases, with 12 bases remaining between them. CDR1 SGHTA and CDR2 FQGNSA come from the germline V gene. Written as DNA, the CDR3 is TGTGCCAGCAGCTTACAGCCGGGGAATTACAATGAGCAGTTCTTC. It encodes CASSLQPGNYNEQFF.

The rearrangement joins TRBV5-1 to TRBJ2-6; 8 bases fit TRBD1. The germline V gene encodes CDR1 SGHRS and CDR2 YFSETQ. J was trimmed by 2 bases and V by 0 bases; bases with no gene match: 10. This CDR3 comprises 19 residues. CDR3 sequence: CASSLVRTGRTTGANVLTF. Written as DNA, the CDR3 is TGCGCCAGCAGCTTGGTACGGACAGGGAGAACAACTGGGGCCAACGTCCTGACTTTC.